This T cell receptor (beta chain) is drawn from a study of blood T cells in healthy people across ages. Germline assignment: CDR1 SGHDN and CDR2 FVKESK. CDR3 size: 17 residues. V shed 1 base and J shed 0 bases, with 12 bases lying between them. A second PCR, run for roughly 7 to 11 cycles, used a sample-barcoded 5' primer plus a J-beta primer mix. One entry per CDR3 protein results from TCRdb running MiXCR on the 5' RACE reads. Of approximately 810,000 distinct CDR3 sequences listed, about 30% are singletons. The sample taken for sequencing was blood. The V and J genes are TRBV14 and TRBJ2-2; possible D gene TRBD1, 5 bases. The receptor was derived from a woman older than 75 in good health. CDR3 in amino acids: CASSQGVSGTNTGELFF. The CDR3 DNA follows: TGTGCCAGCAGCCAAGGAGTGTCAGGGACGAACACCGGGGAGCTGTTTTTT.